This T cell receptor (beta chain) was sequenced during a study of vaccination and CD4 T cells after COVID-19. Study as a whole: Median time from second vaccine dose to sampling was approximately 69 days (14 to 241).

Cultured CD4+ T-cell DNA underwent Oncomine TCR Beta short-read sequencing. TCRdb processed the PCR reads anew with MiXCR; each CDR3 protein has one entry. The sample has approximately 13,000 distinct CDR3 sequences, over 25% seen once; the top ten hold roughly 20%. About this clonotype itself: Its matching antigen is unknown.

Documented treatment: roughly 10-day PBMC culture with coronavirus spike peptide pools or control peptides (ViraFEST assay). Replacement of half the medium with fresh IL-2 medium took place on days 3 and 7. This sequence was found in a human donor who received a COVID-19 vaccine. Sequenced material: CD4+ T cells from blood, cultured in vitro, taken before SARS-CoV-2 vaccination.

CDR3 nucleotide sequence: TGTGCCAGCAGTTACTCAGACGACAGGGGAAATGACGGGGAGCTGTTTTTT. Translating it yields CASSYSDDRGNDGELFF. V gene TRBV6-5 combines with J gene TRBJ2-2; 8 bases agree with TRBD1. The V segment lost 0 bases and the J segment 7 bases; nucleotides outside the gene matches: 10. The germline V gene encodes CDR1 MNHEY and CDR2 SVGAGI. The CDR3 has 17 residues.